The 7 T cell receptor beta chains below all came from one sample that was sequenced in a study of human versus mouse CDR3 diversity and MHC coevolution. Method: immunoSEQ multiplex PCR; TCRdb's copy keeps in-frame clones and lacks some. The top ten clones hold roughly 0.15% of a sample with about 77,000 clones, 85% to 95% of them seen once. Material for sequencing was naive CD4+ T cells from blood. Noted subset: CD45RO-negative CD62L-positive naive CD4 T cells. The receptors were gathered from a person aged 25-75 years in good health.

This clone was detected once. This sequence joins TRBV5-4 and TRBJ1-2; D ambiguous. V lost 0 bases and J lost 1, with 7 bases in between. The CDR3 has 14 amino acids. The V gene's germline CDR1 is SGHNT and CDR2 YYREEE (reference sequence). The CDR3 is CASSLESNNYGYTF. CDR3 nucleotide sequence: TGTGCCAGCAGCTTGGAATCCAATAACTATGGCTACACCTTC. Full variable domain (outside the CDR3, taken from reference TRBV5-4 and TRBJ1-2): ETGVTQSPTHLIKTRGQQVTLRCSSQSGHNTVSWYQQALGQGPQFIFQYYREEENGRGNFPPRFSGLQFPNYSSELNVNALELDDSALYLCASSLESNNYGYTFGSGTRLTVV.

V is TRBV6-5 and J is TRBJ2-7, with D perhaps TRBD1 (6 bases). V was trimmed by 0 bases and J by 2 bases, leaving 14 bases between them. The germline V gene encodes CDR1 MNHEY and CDR2 SVGAGI. The CDR3 is 16 residues long. For the CDR3, the DNA is TGTGCCAGCAGTTACTCGAGTGGGGGCCCAACCTACGAGCAGTACTTC. This gives the protein CASSYSSGGPTYEQYF.

J is TRBJ2-5 and V is TRBV18, with TRBD1 as a possible D gene (6 bases). The V end was cut by 0 bases, the J end by 5 bases, with 10 bases between. The CDR3 has 14 residues. CDR1 is KGHSH, CDR2 LQKENI, per germline. This chain's CDR3 is CASSPPQGQETQYF. The DNA of the CDR3 is TGTGCCAGCTCACCACCTCAGGGGCAGGAGACCCAGTACTTC.

V is TRBV25-1 and J is TRBJ1-2, with TRBD1 as a possible D gene (5 bases). This CDR3 spans 13 amino acids. Germline CDR1 reads MGHDK; CDR2 reads SYGVNS. The V gene lost 4 bases and the J gene lost 6 bases, with 12 bases spanning the gap. The CDR3 protein is CASSAQGSNGYTF. For the CDR3, the DNA is TGTGCCAGCAGTGCCCAGGGCAGCAATGGCTACACCTTC.

The gene calls are TRBV2 and TRBJ2-3; possible D gene TRBD2, 5 bases. In germline, CDR1 is SNHLY, CDR2 FYNNEI. The V end was cut by 6 bases, the J end by 0 bases, with 19 bases between. The CDR3 runs to 17 residues. The CDR3 nucleotides are TGTGCCAGCAGCCCGGGGTACCAGGTGCTTAGCACAGATACGCAGTATTTT. Its translation is CASSPGYQVLSTDTQYF.

The chain joins TRBV18 to TRBJ2-1; possible D gene TRBD1, 6 bases. The CDR3 has 15 residues. V lost 0 bases, J lost 7 bases, and 13 bases lay in between. The germline gives CDR1 KGHSH, CDR2 LQKENI. CDR3 DNA: TGTGCCAGCTCACCACCCAGCAGGGGAAGGAATGAGCAGTTCTTC. Its protein is CASSPPSRGRNEQFF. The full variable domain, in which reference TRBV18 and TRBJ2-1 provide the parts outside the CDR3, is NAGVMQNPRHLVRRRGQEARLRCSPMKGHSHVYWYRQLPEEGLKFMVYLQKENIIDESGMPKERFSAEFPKEGPSILRIQQVVRGDSAAYFCASSPPSRGRNEQFFGPGTRLTVL.

This chain uses TRBV14 with TRBJ1-5; D ambiguous. CDR1 SGHDN and CDR2 FVKESK come from the germline V gene. The CDR3 length is 13 residues. V was cut by 0 bases and J by 5 bases, with 5 bases left in between. CDR3 residues: CASSQDIHQPQHF. In DNA form, the CDR3 reads TGTGCCAGCAGCCAAGATATCCATCAGCCCCAGCATTTT.